This TCR beta chain is drawn from a study of CD8+CD57+ T cells in acquired aplastic anemia. To note about this clonotype: Relative to the germline gene, one junction end is altered; a read error may explain this.

Sequenced patients had shown CD8+CD57+ cell expansion by flow cytometry. Profiling that covered TCR beta VDJ and CDR3 relied on genomic DNA as its template. TCRdb reprocessed the reads via MiXCR and lists one record per CDR3 protein. The data hold under 500,000 distinct CDR3 sequences, with about a third observed a single time. The CDR3 extends over 13 amino acids. Germline CDR1 SSHAT, CDR2 FNYEAQ (reference sequence). The sequence was obtained from a human donor with aplastic anemia. J is TRBJ1-1 and V is TRBV7-7; no clear D. The sample was sorted CD4+, CD8+, or CD8+CD57+ T cells (not recorded which) from PBMCs. CDR3 DNA: TGTGCTAGCAGCTTACAATGGAACACTGAAGCTTTCTTT. Encoded protein: CASSLQWNTEAFF.